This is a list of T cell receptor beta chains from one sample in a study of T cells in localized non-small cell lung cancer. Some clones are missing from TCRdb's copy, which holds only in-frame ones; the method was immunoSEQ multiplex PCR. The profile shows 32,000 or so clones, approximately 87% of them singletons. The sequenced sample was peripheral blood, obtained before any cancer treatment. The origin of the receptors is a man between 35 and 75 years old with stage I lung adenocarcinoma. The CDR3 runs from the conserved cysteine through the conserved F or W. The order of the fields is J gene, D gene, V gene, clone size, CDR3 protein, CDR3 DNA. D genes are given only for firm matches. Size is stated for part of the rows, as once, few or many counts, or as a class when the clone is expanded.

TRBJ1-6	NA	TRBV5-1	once	CASSLDRDSPLHF	TGCGCCAGCAGCTTGGATAGGGATTCACCCCTCCACTTT
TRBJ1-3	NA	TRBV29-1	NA	CSVSSGTAGNTIYF	TGCAGCGTAAGTTCAGGGACTGCTGGAAACACCATATATTTT
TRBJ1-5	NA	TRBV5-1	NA	CASSRGGNQPQHF	TGCGCCAGCAGTCGAGGGGGAAATCAGCCCCAGCATTTT
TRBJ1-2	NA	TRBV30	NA	CAWSARGRGGYTF	TGTGCCTGGAGTGCCCGGGGAAGGGGAGGCTACACCTTC
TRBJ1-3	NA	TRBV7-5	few	CVRSGIGTSGNTIYF	TGTGTCAGAAGCGGTATCGGAACCTCTGGAAACACCATATATTTT
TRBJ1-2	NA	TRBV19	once	CASNYGDYGYTF	TGTGCCAGTAATTATGGGGACTATGGCTACACCTTC
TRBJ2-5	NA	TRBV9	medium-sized	CASSGGGKTQYF	TGTGCCAGCAGCGGCGGGGGCAAGACCCAGTACTTC
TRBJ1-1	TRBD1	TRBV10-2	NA	CASSDWTGPEAFF	TGCGCCAGCAGTGACTGGACAGGGCCTGAAGCTTTCTTT
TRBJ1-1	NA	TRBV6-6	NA	CASSYVPPGLNTEAFF	TGTGCCAGCAGTTACGTTCCCCCGGGATTGAACACTGAAGCTTTCTTT
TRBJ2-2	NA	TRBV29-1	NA	CSVATRNTFGRSGELFF	TGCAGCGTCGCCACAAGGAACACTTTTGGGAGGTCCGGGGAGCTGTTTTTT
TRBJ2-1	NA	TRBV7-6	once	CASSLTDNEQFF	TGTGCCAGCAGCCTGACTGACAATGAGCAGTTCTTC
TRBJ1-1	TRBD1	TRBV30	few	CAWSSTGDRAFF	TGTGCCTGGAGTTCCACAGGGGATCGGGCTTTCTTT
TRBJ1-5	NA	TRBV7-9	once	CASSSMASNQPQHF	TGTGCCAGCAGCTCCATGGCGAGCAATCAGCCCCAGCATTTT
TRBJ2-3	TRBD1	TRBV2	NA	CASLGTGTDTQYF	TGTGCCAGCCTGGGGACAGGGACAGATACGCAGTATTTT
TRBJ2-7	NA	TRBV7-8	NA	CASSSRRDLVYEQYF	TGTGCCAGCAGCTCGCGCCGGGACCTAGTCTACGAGCAGTACTTC
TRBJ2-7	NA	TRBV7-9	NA	CASHWEGGGEYEQYF	TGTGCCAGCCACTGGGAGGGCGGGGGCGAATACGAGCAGTACTTC
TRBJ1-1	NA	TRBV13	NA	CASSLKGNTEAFF	TGTGCCAGCAGCTTGAAAGGAAACACTGAAGCTTTCTTT
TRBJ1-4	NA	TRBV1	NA	CTSRGTATNEKLFF	TGCACCAGCAGGGGGACAGCAACTAATGAAAAACTGTTTTTT
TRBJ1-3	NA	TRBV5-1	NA	CASSLAYRGSGNTIYF	TGCGCCAGCAGCTTGGCCTATCGGGGTAGTGGAAACACCATATATTTT
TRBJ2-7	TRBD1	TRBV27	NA	CASSRDRGYEQYF	TGTGCCAGCAGTCGGGACAGGGGGTACGAGCAGTACTTC
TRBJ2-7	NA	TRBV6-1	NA	CASSDAPQGLMGSYEQYF	TGTGCCAGCAGTGATGCTCCTCAGGGGTTAATGGGATCCTACGAGCAGTACTTC
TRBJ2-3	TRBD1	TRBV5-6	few	CASSDPGTGYADTQYF	TGTGCCAGCAGCGACCCTGGGACAGGGTATGCAGATACGCAGTATTTT
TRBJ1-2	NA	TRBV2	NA	CASRVRKTSGYTF	TGTGCCAGCAGAGTCAGAAAAACCTCAGGGTACACCTTC
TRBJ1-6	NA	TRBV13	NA	CASSLGNSYNSPLHF	TGTGCCAGCAGCTTAGGCAACTCCTATAATTCACCCCTCCACTTT
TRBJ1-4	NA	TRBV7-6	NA	CASSPADATNEKLFF	TGTGCCAGCAGCCCAGCAGATGCAACTAATGAAAAACTGTTTTTT
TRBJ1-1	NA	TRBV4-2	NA	CASSDNRGGPEAFF	TGTGCCAGCAGCGATAATAGGGGGGGCCCTGAAGCTTTCTTT
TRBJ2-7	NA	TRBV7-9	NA	CASSLSYGDYEQYF	TGTGCCAGCAGCTTGTCGTACGGTGACTACGAGCAGTACTTC